The 28 T cell receptor beta chains given below trace back to one sample, sequenced in a study of blood T cell repertoires in COVID-19 (dated by TCRdb to about 2020). Receptor amplification or capture employed the immunoSEQ multiplex PCR assay. This is the immuneACCESS table as TCRdb keeps it, with only in-frame sequences that have V and J called. A part of the clones is gone; compared with another copy, unresolved V genes explain less than half, and the rest is unexplained. This sample holds around 250,000 clones; 70% to 90% were observed only once. Roughly 5.3% of the sample belongs to the ten largest clones. Sequencing was done on a sample of peripheral blood. The receptors here all came from a man in his fifties with active or convalescent COVID-19.

This chain links TRBV2 with TRBJ1-2; D possibly corresponds to TRBD1 (6 bases). Per the germline V gene, CDR1 is SNHLY and CDR2 is FYNNEI. Deletions cut 4 bases from V and 6 bases from J, with 9 bases between. The CDR3 extends over 12 amino acids. CDR3 DNA sequence: TGTGCCAGCAGTGCCCACAGGGATGGCTACACCTTC. It translates to CASSAHRDGYTF.

The J gene is TRBJ1-1, the V gene TRBV5-1; 7 bases are shared with TRBD1. Germline V gene sequence: CDR1 SGHRS, CDR2 YFSETQ. This CDR3 has 14 amino acids. V was pared by 4 bases and J by 1 base, with 4 bases of the junction left unmatched. The CDR3, as DNA: TGCGCCAGCAGCCCGACAGGGACGAACACTGAAGCTTTCTTT. It specifies CASSPTGTNTEAFF.

CDR3 sequence (DNA): TGTGCCAGCATGGGGGGGGAGAGTACAGATACGCAGTATTTT. Its translation: CASMGGESTDTQYF. This chain uses TRBV28 with TRBJ2-3; TRBD2 matches at 7 bases. This CDR3 region has 14 residues. The trim removed 7 bases at V and 3 bases at J, leaving 7 bases unmatched. Germline V gene lookup returns CDR1 MDHEN and CDR2 SYDVKM.

The chain is built from TRBV12-2 and TRBJ1-5; the D call of TRBD1 is as the table states it, not checked on the DNA. TRBV12-2 is designated a pseudogene. The CDR3 totals 15 residues. CDR3 nucleotide sequence: TGTGCAAGTCGCTTTCAGGGGTCGGGCAATCAGCCCCAGCATTTT. Translated: CASRFQGSGNQPQHF.

The rearrangement uses TRBV5-1 and TRBJ2-7; 11 bases fit TRBD2. Germline CDR1 reads SGHRS; CDR2 reads YFSETQ. The CDR3 has 16 amino acids. V shed 4 bases and J 1 base; nucleotides not matched to a gene: 7. The CDR3 loop is CASSPYTSGSSYEQYF. The CDR3 DNA reads as TGCGCCAGCAGCCCATATACTAGCGGGAGTTCCTACGAGCAGTACTTC.

The chain carries TRBV2 and TRBJ1-6; the match to TRBD1 covers 7 bases. Germline V gives CDR1 SNHLY, CDR2 FYNNEI. V lost 3 bases to trimming and J lost 3 bases; unmatched junction nucleotides: 11. This CDR3 contains 18 residues. As DNA, the CDR3 is TGTGCCAGCAGTGACCCTCCCTGGGACAGATTCTATAATTCACCCCTCCACTTT. Protein sequence: CASSDPPWDRFYNSPLHF.

V and J are TRBV7-3 and TRBJ2-1; possible D gene TRBD2, 5 bases. Trimming left V 5 bases short and J 0 bases short, with 14 bases between. Germline assignment: CDR1 SGHTA and CDR2 FQGTGA. The CDR3 is 16 residues long. The CDR3 reads CASSTRAASSYNEQFF. The CDR3 region has the DNA TGTGCCAGCAGCACACGAGCGGCTAGCTCCTACAATGAGCAGTTCTTC.

V and J are TRBV4-1 and TRBJ2-5, with TRBD2 matching over 12 bases. Trimming cost V 4 bases and J 2 bases; bases outside gene matches: 14. In germline, CDR1 is MGHRA, CDR2 YSYEKL. This CDR3 contains 19 residues. The CDR3 DNA sequence: TGCGCCAGCAGCCCGACCGGACTAGCGGGAATTCGCTCTCAAGAGACCCAGTACTTC. Its protein product is CASSPTGLAGIRSQETQYF.

This chain links TRBV2 with TRBJ2-4; TRBD2 matches at 12 bases. In germline, CDR1 is SNHLY, CDR2 FYNNEI. V trimming: 4 bases; J trimming: 7 bases; junction bases outside the gene matches: 5. The CDR3 has 15 amino acids. CDR3 in amino acids: CASSASGREVNIQYF. Written as DNA, the CDR3 is TGTGCCAGCAGTGCTAGCGGGAGGGAGGTGAACATTCAGTACTTC.

This clone is a singleton in its sample. The chain uses TRBV28 and TRBJ1-1; the D gene is possibly TRBD1 (6 bases). In germline, CDR1 is MDHEN, CDR2 SYDVKM. V was clipped by 10 bases and J by 5 bases, with 17 bases between them. CDR3 length: 13 residues. The CDR3 sequence: CATIQGRWTEAFF. CDR3 bases: TGTGCCACCATACAGGGTAGGTGGACTGAAGCTTTCTTT.

The chain uses TRBV7-2 and TRBJ2-3; TRBD2 agrees at 9 bases. The germline V gene encodes CDR1 SGHTA and CDR2 FQGNSA. V trimming: 1 base; J trimming: 3 bases; junction bases outside the gene matches: 2. The CDR3 consists of 15 residues. This CDR3 is CASSLGSGRTDTQYF. CDR3 in DNA: TGTGCCAGCAGCTTAGGTAGCGGGAGAACAGATACGCAGTATTTT.

The rearrangement links TRBV29-1 to TRBJ2-1; 9 bases are a match to TRBD1. The CDR3 covers 15 residues. The germline CDR1 and CDR2 sequences are SQVTM and ANQGSEA. The J segment lost 1 base and the V segment lost 5 bases, leaving 6 bases of the junction unmatched. The CDR3 sequence is CSVHWTGASYNEQFF. As DNA, the CDR3 is TGCAGCGTTCATTGGACAGGGGCGTCCTACAATGAGCAGTTCTTC.

The chain joins TRBV19 to TRBJ2-1, with 12 positions matching TRBD2. Germline-derived CDR1 and CDR2 are LNHDA and SQIVND (reference sequence). There are 17 residues in the CDR3. V lost 10 bases to trimming and J lost 2 bases; unmatched junction nucleotides: 12. The CDR3 DNA reads TGTGCCACCCAAATATCACTAGCGGGAGGAACCTACAATGAGCAGTTCTTC. This translates into CATQISLAGGTYNEQFF.

This chain joins TRBV2 and TRBJ2-2; 7 nucleotides match TRBD1. CDR1 and CDR2 (germline): SNHLY, FYNNEI. The CDR3 totals 13 residues. J was trimmed by 6 bases and V by 6 bases; bases with no gene match: 4. The DNA for the CDR3 is TGTGCCAGCAGATACAGGGGATCCGGGGAGCTGTTTTTT. This codes for CASRYRGSGELFF.

This clone was seen a handful of times. The chain has TRBV15 and TRBJ1-2, with 8 bases lining up with TRBD1. CDR1 is LNHNV and CDR2 is YYDKDF in the germline V gene (reference sequence). This CDR3 comprises 14 residues. V lost 5 bases, J lost 4 bases, and 6 bases stayed unmatched. CDR3 protein: CATSGQGGSYGYTF. The CDR3 DNA sequence: TGTGCCACCAGCGGACAGGGTGGAAGCTATGGCTACACCTTC.

V is TRBV12-5 and J is TRBJ2-2; 8 nucleotides align to TRBD1. Trimming removed 6 bases from V and 6 bases from J; junction bases left unmatched: 6. CDR3 size: 14 residues. CDR1 and CDR2 from the germline V gene are LGHNT and FRNRAP. The CDR3 DNA follows: TGTGCTAGTGGGCTGCAGGGGGCGGCCGGGGAGCTGTTTTTT. It specifies CASGLQGAAGELFF.

The J gene is TRBJ1-2, the V gene TRBV5-4, with D hard to call. The V gene lost 2 bases and the J gene lost 2 bases, with 7 bases spanning the gap. This CDR3 has 13 residues. Per the germline V gene, CDR1 is SGHNT and CDR2 is YYREEE (reference sequence). CDR3 region: CASSFAANYGYTF. Here the CDR3 DNA reads TGTGCCAGCAGCTTCGCAGCGAACTATGGCTACACCTTC.

The chain employs TRBV10-3 and TRBJ2-1; 7 bases are a match to TRBD2. The junction had 9 bases not matched to a gene; V was cut back by 6 bases and J by 4 bases. Germline CDR1 ENHRY, CDR2 SYGVKD. This CDR3 is built from 15 residues. As DNA, the CDR3 is TGTGCCATCAGAGACACGGGAGGCCCTTACAATGAGCAGTTCTTC. This sequence encodes CAIRDTGGPYNEQFF.

This clone was observed a single time. This chain links TRBV7-3 with TRBJ2-5, with TRBD1 as a possible D gene (5 bases). This CDR3 comprises 14 residues. Germline V gene data show CDR1 as SGHTA and CDR2 as FQGTGA. Trimming cost V 2 bases and J 3 bases, with 10 bases left between them. The CDR3 DNA sequence: TGTGCCAGCAGCTTACCCCGACAGAAAGAGACCCAGTACTTC. It is translated as CASSLPRQKETQYF.

The rearrangement uses TRBV9 and TRBJ2-7; no clear D gene. The CDR3 spans 14 residues. CDR1 is SGDLS, CDR2 YYNGEE, per germline. V was clipped by 0 bases and J by 0 bases, with 7 bases between them. The CDR3 bases are TGTGCCAGCAGCGTAGGGTCTAACTCCTACGAGCAGTACTTC. Its translation: CASSVGSNSYEQYF.

The chain recombines TRBV5-5 with TRBJ2-1; 9 nucleotides align to TRBD2. The CDR3 is 17 amino acids. In germline, CDR1 is SGHKS, CDR2 YYEKEE (reference sequence). Trimming took 0 bases from V and 7 from J; bases not matched to a gene: 11. CDR3 sequence: CASSLDPSSGVGNEQFF. The CDR3 nucleotides read TGTGCCAGCAGCTTGGACCCCTCTAGCGGGGTCGGTAATGAGCAGTTCTTC.

V gene TRBV7-2 combines with J gene TRBJ2-1, with 10 positions matching TRBD2. This CDR3 comprises 13 residues. The germline gives CDR1 SGHTA, CDR2 FQGNSA. V lost 2 bases to trimming and J lost 10 bases; unmatched junction nucleotides: 2. This CDR3 is CASSLQLAGEQFF. As DNA, the CDR3 is TGTGCCAGCAGCTTACAACTAGCGGGAGAGCAGTTCTTC.

This sequence joins TRBV19 and TRBJ2-5, with 10 bases that match TRBD1. From germline, CDR1 is LNHDA and CDR2 SQIVND (reference sequence). The CDR3 runs 15 residues. The trim removed 4 bases at V and 3 bases at J, leaving 5 bases unmatched. The CDR3 bases are TGTGCCAGTAGTACCCCCGGGACAGGGGAAGAGACCCAGTACTTC. This translates into CASSTPGTGEETQYF.

This clone was found once. The chain carries TRBV5-4 and TRBJ2-5; 11 bases fit TRBD2. CDR3 size: 16 residues. CDR1 and CDR2 (germline): SGHNT, YYREEE (reference sequence). V shed 4 bases and J 1 base; nucleotides not matched to a gene: 6. The CDR3 loop is CASSPRLAGTQETQYF. CDR3 DNA: TGTGCCAGCAGCCCCCGACTAGCGGGAACCCAAGAGACCCAGTACTTC. Variable domain in full (rest from reference TRBV5-4 and TRBJ2-5): ETGVTQSPTHLIKTRGQQVTLRCSSQSGHNTVSWYQQALGQGPQFIFQYYREEENGRGNFPPRFSGLQFPNYSSELNVNALELDDSALYLCASSPRLAGTQETQYFGPGTRLLVL.

This chain joins TRBV28 and TRBJ2-5; D might be TRBD1 (6 bases). The CDR3 spans 13 residues. The V end was cut by 3 bases, the J end by 4 bases, with 9 bases between. The V gene's germline CDR1 is MDHEN and CDR2 SYDVKM. As DNA, the CDR3 is TGTGCCAGCAGTTTGAGGACAGTAGAGACCCAGTACTTC. Protein sequence: CASSLRTVETQYF.

The chain is built from TRBV28 and TRBJ1-5; possibly TRBD1 for D (5 bases). Germline loops: CDR1 MDHEN, CDR2 SYDVKM. CDR3 length: 14 amino acids. Trimming pared 10 bases from V and 9 bases from J, leaving 22 bases between. CDR3 region: CATQRASGHTPQHF. CDR3 in DNA: TGTGCCACCCAAAGGGCGTCAGGGCATACGCCCCAGCATTTT.

This chain connects TRBV10-3 to TRBJ2-3, with TRBD1 as a possible D gene (5 bases). The CDR3 has 14 residues. Trimming removed 9 bases from V and 2 bases from J, with 15 bases in between. CDR1 is ENHRY and CDR2 is SYGVKD in the germline V gene. CDR3 in DNA: TGTGCCATGAAACCAGGGTATGACACAGATACGCAGTATTTT. Encoded protein: CAMKPGYDTDTQYF.

The gene calls are TRBV6-5 and TRBJ2-3; 7 bases are a match to TRBD1. Germline assignment: CDR1 MNHEY and CDR2 SVGAGI. The trim removed 8 bases at V and 6 bases at J, leaving 5 bases unmatched. The CDR3 is 12 amino acids. CDR3 amino acids: CASARGGDTQYF. The CDR3 DNA sequence: TGTGCCAGCGCGCGAGGGGGCGATACGCAGTATTTT.